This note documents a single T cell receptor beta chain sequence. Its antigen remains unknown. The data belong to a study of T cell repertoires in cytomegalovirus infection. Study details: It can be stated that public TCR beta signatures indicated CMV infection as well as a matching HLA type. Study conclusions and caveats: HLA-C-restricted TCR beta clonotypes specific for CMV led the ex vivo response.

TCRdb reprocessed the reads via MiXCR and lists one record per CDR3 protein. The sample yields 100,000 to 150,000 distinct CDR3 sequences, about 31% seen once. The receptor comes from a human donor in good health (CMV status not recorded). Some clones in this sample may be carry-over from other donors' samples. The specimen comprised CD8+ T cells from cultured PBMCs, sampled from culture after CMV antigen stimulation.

The CDR3 sequence: CASSPGWGTDTQYF. The CDR3 nucleotides read TGCGCCAGCAGCCCCGGGTGGGGGACAGATACGCAGTATTTT. The chain couples TRBV5-1 to TRBJ2-3; either TRBD1 or TRBD2 may supply D (5 bases each). Trimming took off 4 bases at V and 3 bases at J, with 12 bases between the two ends. The CDR3 sequence is 14 residues long. Germline V gives CDR1 SGHRS, CDR2 YFSETQ.